Below are 11 T cell receptor beta chains sequenced from a single sample in a study of blood T cell repertoires in COVID-19. Produced via immunoSEQ multiplex PCR; TCRdb's table is partial and in-frame only. The sample consists of fewer than 300,000 clones, about 81% of them appearing once. The source material was peripheral blood. Source of these receptors: a human donor with COVID-19, enrolled during active disease. The donor label of this sample is uncertain.

The chain links TRBV11-3 to TRBJ2-1; 9 positions agree with TRBD1. The CDR3 sequence is 14 residues long. V lost 2 bases to trimming and J lost 7 bases; unmatched junction nucleotides: 3. Per the germline V gene, CDR1 is SGHNT and CDR2 is YENEEA. DNA of the CDR3: TGTGCCAGCAGCTTAACAGGGGGCCAGAATGAGCAGTTCTTC. Protein sequence: CASSLTGGQNEQFF.

This rearrangement joins TRBV18 to TRBJ1-4; TRBD1 agrees at 7 bases. Germline CDR1 KGHSH, CDR2 LQKENI. V lost 3 bases, J lost 5 bases, and 12 bases stayed unmatched. This CDR3 is built from 17 residues. CDR3 coding DNA: TGTGCCAGCTCACCTCAGACTCCTCAGGGACAGAATGAAAAACTGTTTTTT. This encodes CASSPQTPQGQNEKLFF.

The chain carries TRBV5-5 and TRBJ2-7, with a weak D call TRBD2 (6 bases). Trimming removed 5 bases from V and 2 bases from J, with 20 bases in between. The CDR3 is 16 residues long. Germline assignment: CDR1 SGHKS and CDR2 YYEKEE (reference sequence). DNA for the CDR3: TGTGCCAGCAGTCTCCCCCCTCTAGCGACTACCTACGAGCAGTACTTC. Amino acid sequence: CASSLPPLATTYEQYF.

The count of this clone is one. The chain employs TRBV29-1 and TRBJ1-3; D might be TRBD1 (5 bases). This CDR3 comprises 15 residues. The V end was cut by 1 base, the J end by 0 bases, with 10 bases between. CDR1 and CDR2 from the germline V gene are SQVTM and ANQGSEA. For the CDR3, the DNA is TGCAGCGTTGAAGGTTCGGGGGACTCTGGAAACACCATATATTTT. Translation gives CSVEGSGDSGNTIYF.

The chain joins TRBV12-3 or TRBV12-4 to TRBJ2-5, with D perhaps matching TRBD2 (6 bases). V dropped 0 bases and J dropped 4 bases, with 6 bases sitting between them. The CDR3 runs 13 residues. The CDR3 nucleotides read TGTGCCAGCAGTTTAGCGGGAGGAGAGACCCAGTACTTC. It encodes CASSLAGGETQYF.

V gene TRBV19 combines with J gene TRBJ2-2; 12 bases align to TRBD1. CDR1 and CDR2 from the germline V gene are LNHDA and SQIVND (reference sequence). The CDR3 covers 16 residues. The V segment lost 7 bases and the J segment 5 bases; nucleotides outside the gene matches: 8. The CDR3 sequence is CASKGQGASRTGELFF. As DNA, the CDR3 is TGTGCCAGTAAGGGACAGGGGGCCTCCAGGACCGGGGAGCTGTTTTTT.

This chain uses TRBV28 with TRBJ2-3; D may be TRBD1 (5 bases). Germline loops: CDR1 MDHEN, CDR2 SYDVKM. The CDR3 runs 15 residues. Trimming left V 5 bases short and J 1 base short, with 13 bases between. This CDR3 is CASSDAGYGTDTQYF. DNA of the CDR3: TGTGCCAGCAGTGATGCAGGGTACGGCACAGATACGCAGTATTTT.

V usage is TRBV15 and J usage is TRBJ1-1; D may be TRBD1 (5 bases). V was clipped by 7 bases and J by 1 base, with 16 bases between them. Looked up from germline, CDR1 is LNHNV and CDR2 is YYDKDF (reference sequence). This CDR3 has 15 amino acids. This CDR3 is CATTIDRRGNTEAFF. CDR3 DNA: TGTGCCACCACCATCGACCGGAGGGGGAACACTGAAGCTTTCTTT.

V usage is TRBV11-3 and J usage is TRBJ2-1; D is perhaps TRBD2 (6 bases). CDR3 size: 16 residues. Germline CDR1 and CDR2: SGHNT and YENEEA. V was shortened by 1 base and J by 0 bases, with 10 bases between the two germline ends. The CDR3 DNA is TGTGCCAGCAGCTTAGGTGGGACTCGCTCCTACAATGAGCAGTTCTTC. The encoded protein is CASSLGGTRSYNEQFF. Full variable domain (missing parts from reference TRBV11-3 and TRBJ2-1): EAGVVQSPRYKIIEKKQPVAFWCNPISGHNTLYWYLQNLGQGPELLIRYENEEAVDDSQLPKDRFSAERLKGVDSTLKIQPAELGDSAVYLCASSLGGTRSYNEQFFGPGTRLTVL.

Here the CDR3 reads CASSMDRSNSPLHF. The CDR3 DNA sequence: TGTGCCAGTAGTATGGACAGGTCTAATTCACCCCTCCACTTT. The rearrangement uses TRBV19 and TRBJ1-6; 7 nucleotides match TRBD1. Germline-derived CDR1 and CDR2 are LNHDA and SQIVND (reference sequence). Unmatched junction bases numbered 2, after V lost 3 bases and J lost 6 bases. The CDR3 spans 14 residues.

This CDR3 reads CASSPFPRRRVGVDYEQYF. The CDR3 DNA sequence: TGTGCCAGCAGCCCGTTTCCCCGTCGTAGAGTGGGAGTCGACTACGAGCAGTACTTC. The chain employs TRBV3-1 (or the pseudogene TRBV3-2) and TRBJ2-7, with a possible D match to TRBD2 (5 bases). Germline V gene lookup returns CDR1 LGHDT and CDR2 YNNKEL (reference sequence). The CDR3 spans 19 residues. V dropped 4 bases and J dropped 3 bases, with 28 bases sitting between them.